The clone carrying this T cell receptor (beta chain) was counted between two and nine times. Its antigen is unidentified. The Oncomine TCR Beta short-read assay was what sequenced the DNA obtained from cultured CD4+ T cells. TCRdb re-called the PCR reads through MiXCR, storing one row per CDR3 protein. The data hold roughly 7,900 distinct CDR3 sequences, with around a third observed a single time. This specimen comes from a study of vaccination and CD4 T cells after COVID-19. Findings of the study overall: SARS-CoV-2-reactive clonotypes showed a nonsignificant median rise from roughly 21 to 40.

Documented treatment: roughly 10-day PBMC culture with coronavirus spike peptide pools or control peptides (ViraFEST assay). The collection of CD4+ T cells from the unexposed donor took place before the COVID-19 pandemic (2011-2018). CDR3 length: 17 amino acids. CDR1 is SGDLS, CDR2 YYNGEE, per germline. V shed 0 bases and J 6 bases; nucleotides not matched to a gene: 10. Sequencing was done on a sample of CD4+ T cells from blood, cultured in vitro. The TCR sequence derives from a human donor in good health. This chain links TRBV9 with TRBJ1-5; 9 bases align to TRBD1. The CDR3 DNA reads TGTGCCAGCAGCGTAGGGGTAGGGGACAGGGATGGTCAGCCCCAGCATTTT. Amino acids: CASSVGVGDRDGQPQHF.